This paragraph reports one TCR beta chain. This entry comes from a study of blood T cell repertoires in COVID-19. Study details: Specimens from acute and convalescent COVID-19 originated in the United States, Italy and Spain.

J gave up 10 bases and V 4 bases, and 7 bases lay outside the gene matches. CDR1 is SNHLY, CDR2 FYNNEI, per germline. The CDR3 has 14 residues. The table came from immunoSEQ multiplex PCR; TCRdb's copy has only in-frame clones and leaves some out. The sample lists about 310,000 clones; about 90% were seen once. The material sequenced was peripheral blood. The chain has TRBV2 and TRBJ1-6; the match to TRBD1 covers 7 bases. This sequence was found in a woman between 25 and 40 years old with COVID-19, enrolled during active disease. The CDR3, as DNA: TGTGCCAGCAGTGGTACAGGGGATAGATCACCCCTCCACTTT. This sequence encodes CASSGTGDRSPLHF.